These 27 T cell receptor beta chains originate from one sample sequenced in a study of blood T cells in healthy people across ages. Primed by a sample-barcoded 5' primer and a J-beta primer mix, a second PCR proceeded for about 6 to 12 cycles. MiXCR, applied by TCRdb to the 5' RACE reads, yields one record per CDR3 protein. The sample has around 710,000 distinct CDR3 sequences, about 40% seen once. The material sequenced was blood. Receptors were obtained from an older woman in good health.

The CDR3 loop reads CSASGLNEQFF. The DNA of the CDR3 is TGCAGTGCTAGTGGGCTAAATGAGCAGTTCTTC. The chain has TRBV20-1 and TRBJ2-1; D unresolved. Germline V gene sequence: CDR1 DFQATT, CDR2 SNEGSKA (reference sequence). Trimming took 3 bases from V and 7 from J, leaving 7 bases between them. The CDR3 runs 11 residues.

The chain uses TRBV27 and TRBJ1-2; perhaps TRBD1 as D (6 bases). Germline V gene data show CDR1 as MNHEY and CDR2 as SMNVEV (reference sequence). The CDR3 length is 15 residues. Trimming stripped 4 bases from V and 1 base from J, with 13 bases between. CDR3 coding DNA: TGTGCCAGCAGTTCCCTCAGGGGCGGTAACTATGGCTACACCTTC. Its translation is CASSSLRGGNYGYTF.

The J gene is TRBJ2-3, the V gene TRBV4-2; 7 bases match TRBD2. The V segment lost 3 bases and the J segment 2 bases; nucleotides outside the gene matches: 11. Germline V gene lookup returns CDR1 LGHNA and CDR2 YNFKEQ. This CDR3 has 17 amino acids. CDR3 bases: TGTGCCAGCAGCCACCCCGGCGGTCTAGCGGACACAGATACGCAGTATTTT. It yields the protein CASSHPGGLADTDTQYF.

With regard to this clonotype: Lacking the conserved final phenylalanine or tryptophan, this CDR3 likely reflects a read error. The rearrangement uses TRBV6-5 and TRBJ2-4; TRBD2 might be the D (6 bases). The J call may be faulty, since TRBJ2-7 better matches the DNA end. Germline values: CDR1 MNHEY, CDR2 SVGAGI. The CDR3 is made up of 15 amino acids. CDR3 sequence reads: CASSPRGSGTDEQYL. CDR3 coding DNA: TGTGCCAGCAGTCCCCGGGGGAGCGGCACTGACGAGCAGTACCTC.

With regard to this clonotype: Germline and junction disagree at one end, which may indicate a read error. The chain joins TRBV9 to TRBJ1-2; TRBD1 matches 9 bases. This CDR3 region has 11 residues. Germline CDR1 reads SGDLS; CDR2 reads YYNGEE. The CDR3 is CASGQGYRYTF. For the CDR3, the DNA is TGTGCCTCGGGACAGGGCTATCGCTACACCTTC. Together with reference TRBV9 and TRBJ1-2, the CDR3 gives the full variable domain: DSGVTQTPKHLITATGQRVTLRCSPRSGDLSVYWYQQSLDQGLQFLIQYYNGEERAKGNILERFSAQQFPDLHSELNLSSLELGDSALYFCASGQGYRYTFGSGTRLTVV.

The chain uses TRBV28 and TRBJ1-1; possible D gene TRBD1, 5 bases. Germline CDR1 reads MDHEN; CDR2 reads SYDVKM. Trimming removed 0 bases at V and 4 bases at J, with 12 bases between. The CDR3 consists of 15 residues. CDR3 residues: CASSLWQGAGTEAFF. The CDR3 DNA follows: TGTGCCAGCAGTTTATGGCAGGGAGCGGGCACTGAAGCTTTCTTT.

This clonotype was seen more than once but under ten times. J is TRBJ1-5 and V is TRBV29-1, with D hard to call. V lost 6 bases and J lost 5, with 11 bases in between. CDR3 size: 12 residues. CDR1 is SQVTM, CDR2 ANQGSEA, per germline. CDR3 DNA sequence: TGCAGCGTGAAGGATGGGGATCAGCCCCAGCATTTT. Amino acids: CSVKDGDQPQHF.

This clonotype has ten or more counts. This chain joins TRBV4-1 and TRBJ2-5, with a possible D match to TRBD1 (6 bases). V dropped 2 bases and J dropped 11 bases, with 18 bases sitting between them. This CDR3 has 14 residues. CDR1 and CDR2 from the germline V gene are MGHRA and YSYEKL. The chain's CDR3 is CASSQPTGIHEQYF. The DNA of the CDR3 is TGCGCCAGCAGCCAACCGACAGGAATTCATGAGCAGTACTTC.

The chain carries TRBV24-1 and TRBJ2-7, with 12 bases lining up with TRBD1. The CDR3 spans 16 residues. Germline CDR1 and CDR2: KGHDR and SFDVKD. The junction had 6 bases not matched to a gene; V was cut back by 5 bases and J by 2 bases. CDR3: CATSGGTGGSPYEQYF. The CDR3 DNA is TGTGCCACCAGTGGTGGGACAGGGGGCAGCCCCTACGAGCAGTACTTC.

The rearrangement joins TRBV12-3 or TRBV12-4 to TRBJ2-7; the match to TRBD2 covers 8 bases. V was pared by 6 bases and J by 6 bases, with 7 bases of the junction left unmatched. This CDR3 contains 13 residues. The CDR3 region is CASSHTGGGEQYF. The CDR3, as DNA: TGTGCCAGCAGCCACACGGGGGGGGGCGAGCAGTACTTC.

V gene TRBV6-5 combines with J gene TRBJ1-6; D ambiguous. Trimming cost V 8 bases and J 9 bases, with 11 bases left between them. The CDR3 has 12 residues. CDR1 is MNHEY, CDR2 SVGAGI, per germline. CDR3 sequence (DNA): TGTGCCAGCGGCTCATCGGTTTCACCCCTCCACTTT. It specifies CASGSSVSPLHF.

In its sample, this clonotype was seen a few times. The V and J genes are TRBV7-9 and TRBJ2-7; D might be TRBD2 (6 bases). Germline V gives CDR1 SEHNR, CDR2 FQNEAQ (reference sequence). V lost 2 bases to trimming and J lost 3 bases, with 17 bases between them. The length of the CDR3 is 16 residues. The CDR3 loop is CASSLSSRRGVYEQYF. The CDR3 DNA follows: TGTGCCAGCAGCTTATCTTCGAGGAGGGGAGTCTACGAGCAGTACTTC.

Only a few counts were recorded for this clonotype. This sequence joins TRBV12-3 or TRBV12-4 and TRBJ2-7, with TRBD2 identical over 7 bases. V lost 6 bases, J lost 2 bases, and 13 bases stayed unmatched. The CDR3 loop spans 16 amino acids. CDR3 DNA: TGTGCCAGCAGCCGGAAGAGCGCTAGCGGTACCTACGAGCAGTACTTC. Translation: CASSRKSASGTYEQYF.

The V gene is TRBV28, the J gene TRBJ2-5; a possible D gene is TRBD1 (6 bases). The CDR3 covers 15 residues. Per the germline V gene, CDR1 is MDHEN and CDR2 is SYDVKM. V dropped 6 bases and J dropped 2 bases, with 16 bases sitting between them. The CDR3, as DNA: TGTGCCAGCAGCAAAACAGGGTACAGGCAAGAGACCCAGTACTTC. It specifies CASSKTGYRQETQYF. Complete variable domain (other parts from reference TRBV28 and TRBJ2-5): DVKVTQSSRYLVKRTGEKVFLECVQDMDHENMFWYRQDPGLGLRLIYFSYDVKMKEKGDIPEGYSVSREKKERFSLILESASTNQTSMYLCASSKTGYRQETQYFGPGTRLLVL.

This clonotype came up many times. The rearrangement joins TRBV25-1 to TRBJ2-5, with 7 positions matching TRBD1. The V segment lost 3 bases and the J segment 2 bases; nucleotides outside the gene matches: 3. Germline CDR1 is MGHDK and CDR2 is SYGVNS. This CDR3 is 14 amino acids long. CDR3 sequence (DNA): TGTGCCAGCAGTGATCTACAGGGGCAAGAGACCCAGTACTTC. Protein sequence: CASSDLQGQETQYF.

The CDR3 DNA follows: TGTGCCAGCAGTGATCCAGGGAAAGCTAACTATGGCTACACCTTC. This codes for CASSDPGKANYGYTF. The chain couples TRBV25-1 to TRBJ1-2; a possible D gene is TRBD1 (5 bases). V gave up 3 bases and J gave up 0 bases, with 11 bases separating them. Germline CDR1 MGHDK, CDR2 SYGVNS. This CDR3 has 15 amino acids.

The CDR3 sequence is CSARGNREAYNEQFF. The CDR3 bases are TGCAGTGCTAGAGGGAACAGGGAGGCGTACAATGAGCAGTTCTTC. This chain joins TRBV20-1 and TRBJ2-1; D tentatively reads TRBD1 or TRBD2 (6 bases each). V was shortened by 1 base and J by 4 bases, with 14 bases between the two germline ends. The germline V gene has CDR1 DFQATT and CDR2 SNEGSKA (reference sequence). The CDR3 length is 15 residues.

V and J are TRBV5-1 and TRBJ1-1; tentatively, D is TRBD1 (5 bases). Looked up from germline, CDR1 is SGHRS and CDR2 is YFSETQ. V lost 5 bases and J lost 5, with 7 bases in between. The CDR3 covers 11 residues. DNA for the CDR3: TGCGCCAGCAGTGGGGCTACTGAAGCTTTCTTT. It codes for CASSGATEAFF.

This clonotype was observed at least ten times. The chain joins TRBV12-3 or TRBV12-4 to TRBJ2-1; D unclear. There are 15 residues in the CDR3. V was pared by 7 bases and J by 2 bases, with 15 bases between. The CDR3 protein is CASTETTQPYNEQFF. As DNA, the CDR3 is TGTGCCAGCACTGAGACCACCCAGCCCTACAATGAGCAGTTCTTC.

This chain joins TRBV20-1 and TRBJ2-7, with 7 positions matching TRBD2. The CDR3 length is 14 residues. The trim removed 6 bases at V and 2 bases at J, leaving 10 bases unmatched. Germline V gives CDR1 DFQATT, CDR2 SNEGSKA (reference sequence). The CDR3 here is CSASGTTSTYEQYF. The CDR3 DNA reads as TGCAGTGCATCCGGGACTACATCGACCTACGAGCAGTACTTC.

The chain's CDR3 is CASSPATYTDTQYF. The CDR3 region has the DNA TGTGCCAGCTCACCAGCAACGTACACAGATACGCAGTATTTT. The chain combines TRBV18 with TRBJ2-3; D call uncertain. The CDR3 is 14 residues long. The ends were cut back, 2 bases at V and 2 bases at J, with 8 bases in the middle. Germline loops: CDR1 KGHSH, CDR2 LQKENI.

This clonotype occurred a few times. V and J are TRBV3-1 and TRBJ1-5, with D unclear. Trimming removed 1 base from V and 0 bases from J, with 7 bases in between. There are 15 residues in the CDR3. The germline V gene encodes CDR1 LGHDT and CDR2 YNNKEL (reference sequence). CDR3 loop: CASSQGSDSNQPQHF. CDR3 DNA: TGTGCCAGCAGCCAAGGGTCGGATAGCAATCAGCCCCAGCATTTT.

The chain employs TRBV12-3 or TRBV12-4 and TRBJ2-4; TRBD2 matches 8 bases. Near its end, the DNA agrees better with TRBJ2-7, so the J call may be wrong. CDR3 length: 14 residues. The CDR3 sequence: CASSPGGVGYEQYF. CDR3 in DNA: TGTGCCAGCAGTCCCGGGGGGGTAGGATACGAGCAGTACTTC.

This clonotype appeared once. The rearrangement joins TRBV12-3 or TRBV12-4 to TRBJ1-1, with 12 bases matching TRBD1. This CDR3 has 16 amino acids. V dropped 4 bases and J dropped 5; count of bases not matched to a gene: 8. CDR3 residues: CASSSGTGGDLTEAFF. The CDR3, as DNA: TGTGCCAGCAGTTCGGGGACAGGGGGCGACCTGACTGAAGCTTTCTTT.

The gene calls are TRBV15 and TRBJ2-7, with 9 bases matching TRBD2. The CDR3 is 17 residues long. CDR1 and CDR2 from the germline V gene are LNHNV and YYDKDF (reference sequence). V lost 0 bases and J lost 7; bases outside the gene matches: 13. DNA for the CDR3: TGTGCCACCAGCAGAGAAGGACTAGCGAGCTCCTACAGTGAGCAGTACTTC. As protein: CATSREGLASSYSEQYF.

This clonotype was seen many times. The chain recombines TRBV6-2 or TRBV6-3 with TRBJ2-7; 15 bases are a match to TRBD2. Germline V gene lookup returns CDR1 MNHEY and CDR2 SVGEGT. CDR3 length equals 16 residues. Trimming cost V 6 bases and J 6 bases; bases outside gene matches: 9. The CDR3 coding sequence is TGTGCCAGCAGCATGTCCGGGACTAGCGGGAGGACCGAGCAGTACTTC. This translates into CASSMSGTSGRTEQYF.

This clonotype was observed a handful of times. This chain joins TRBV7-9 and TRBJ2-1; the D gene is possibly TRBD2 (5 bases). Germline lookup yields CDR1 SEHNR and CDR2 FQNEAQ (reference sequence). The CDR3 runs 14 residues. Trimming pared 5 bases from V and 5 bases from J, leaving 13 bases between. CDR3 amino acids: CASSPIGENNEQFF. The CDR3 nucleotides read TGTGCCAGCAGCCCCATTGGGGAGAACAATGAGCAGTTCTTC.